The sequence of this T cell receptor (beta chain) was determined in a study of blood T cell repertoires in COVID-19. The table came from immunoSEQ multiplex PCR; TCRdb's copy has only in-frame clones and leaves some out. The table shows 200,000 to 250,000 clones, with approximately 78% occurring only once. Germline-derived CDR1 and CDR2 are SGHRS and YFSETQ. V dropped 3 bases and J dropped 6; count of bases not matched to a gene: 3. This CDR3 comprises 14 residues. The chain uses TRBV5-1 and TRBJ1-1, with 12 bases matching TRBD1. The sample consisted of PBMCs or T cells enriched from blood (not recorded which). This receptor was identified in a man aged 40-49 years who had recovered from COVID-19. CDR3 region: CASSSGQGAAEAFF. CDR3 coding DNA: TGCGCCAGCAGCTCGGGACAGGGGGCGGCTGAAGCTTTCTTT.